The entry below describes one T cell receptor (beta chain). The record originates from a study of blood T cell repertoires in COVID-19. Study-wide background: Whether acute or convalescent, the COVID-19 samples came from the United States, Italy and Spain. Sample material is recorded as cDNA or gDNA derived from T cells, B-cell-depleted T cells, or PBMCs.

Authors' analysis steps: Amplifying reference gene primers gave estimates of nucleated cell counts. Clones were sequenced by immunoSEQ multiplex PCR, and TCRdb holds only the in-frame ones, with some missing. The D gene and trimming were derived from the DNA, and the V and J assignments and clone size from that table. This sample has 65,000 or so clones, with around 86% found just once. The sample was peripheral blood. The TCR comes from a man aged 50 to 59 with active COVID-19.

CDR3 sequence reads: CASSSSGTPTDTQYF. CDR3 DNA: TGTGCCAGCTCATCATCCGGGACACCCACAGATACGCAGTATTTT. The chain employs TRBV18 and TRBJ2-3; tentative D call: TRBD1 (6 bases). Germline CDR1 is KGHSH and CDR2 is LQKENI. This CDR3 is 15 amino acids long. V lost 5 bases, J lost 2 bases, and 14 bases lay in between.